This entry lists 10 T cell receptor beta chains sequenced from one sample in a study of blood T cell repertoires in COVID-19. Generated by immunoSEQ multiplex PCR, the TCRdb table keeps only in-frame clones and is missing some. Of 160,000 or so clones in the sample, more than 65% were seen once. The sample taken for sequencing was PBMCs or T cells enriched from blood (not recorded which). The receptors were gathered from a man aged 45-65 years who had recovered from COVID-19.

This chain joins TRBV10-2 and TRBJ1-6; a weak D match, TRBD1 (6 bases). This CDR3 region has 15 residues. Trimming cost V 2 bases and J 7 bases, with 12 bases left between them. Germline-derived CDR1 and CDR2 are WSHSY and SAAADI. The CDR3 bases are TGCGCCAGCAGTGAGCGAAAAACAGGGAATTCACCCCTCCACTTT. It codes for CASSERKTGNSPLHF.

The rearrangement joins TRBV3-1 (or the pseudogene TRBV3-2) to TRBJ1-6; D remains unclear. Trimming removed 0 bases from V and 5 bases from J, with 11 bases in between. The CDR3 covers 16 residues. The V gene's germline CDR1 is LGHDT and CDR2 YNNKEL (reference sequence). CDR3 in DNA: TGTGCCAGCAGCCAAGATCGGGGATTCAATAATTCACCCCTCCACTTT. This encodes CASSQDRGFNNSPLHF.

The gene calls are TRBV30 and TRBJ1-2; D gene uncertain. Germline CDR1 and CDR2: GTSNPN and SVGIG (reference sequence). The CDR3 is 12 residues long. Trimming removed 2 bases from V and 8 bases from J, with 12 bases in between. DNA for the CDR3: TGTGCCTGGAGTTGGATCAGCGGAGGCTACACCTTC. Translated, it gives CAWSWISGGYTF.

The chain joins TRBV3-1 (or the pseudogene TRBV3-2) to TRBJ1-2, with D possibly being TRBD1 (6 bases). The CDR3 extends over 13 amino acids. Germline V lookup: CDR1 LGHDT, CDR2 YNNKEL (reference sequence). V lost 4 bases and J lost 4, with 10 bases in between. DNA for the CDR3: TGTGCCAGCAGCCGCAGGGGTCCCTATGGCTACACCTTC. Translated: CASSRRGPYGYTF.

The V and J genes are TRBV27 and TRBJ2-7, with 9 bases matching TRBD2. Germline CDR1 is MNHEY and CDR2 is SMNVEV (reference sequence). This CDR3 has 16 amino acids. With V trimmed by 6 bases and J by 4 bases, 13 bases remained unmatched. The CDR3 DNA reads TGTGCCAGCAGCGACCCGGCGCTAGCGGGGAGATACGAGCAGTACTTC. It specifies CASSDPALAGRYEQYF.

The rearrangement joins TRBV7-2 to TRBJ2-2; D is ambiguous. The V gene lost 5 bases and the J gene lost 6 bases, with 10 bases spanning the gap. The CDR3 loop spans 13 amino acids. From germline, CDR1 is SGHTA and CDR2 FQGNSA. CDR3 DNA sequence: TGTGCCAGCAGCCAAAGCCTGCCCGGGGAGCTGTTTTTT. Translated: CASSQSLPGELFF.

The J gene is TRBJ2-1, the V gene TRBV5-4; TRBD2 might be the D (5 bases). Germline CDR1 and CDR2: SGHNT and YYREEE (reference sequence). The V end was cut by 4 bases, the J end by 6 bases, with 11 bases between. This CDR3 comprises 13 residues. The CDR3 DNA reads as TGTGCCAGCAGCCCTCGGGCGGGCAATGAGCAGTTCTTC. It translates to CASSPRAGNEQFF.

This sequence joins TRBV7-2 and TRBJ1-3; 8 nucleotides line up with TRBD1. The CDR3 runs 17 residues. V lost 1 base to trimming and J lost 0 bases; unmatched junction nucleotides: 5. CDR1 and CDR2 (germline): SGHTA, FQGNSA. CDR3 DNA: TGTGCCAGCAGCTTAGGGCAGGGGGCCCGCTCTGGAAACACCATATATTTT. Protein product: CASSLGQGARSGNTIYF.

Here the CDR3 reads CASRYRGANTEAFF. The CDR3 region has the DNA TGTGCCAGCAGGTACAGGGGGGCGAACACTGAAGCTTTCTTT. The V and J genes are TRBV28 and TRBJ1-1; TRBD1 matches 8 bases. This CDR3 has 14 amino acids. Germline V gene sequence: CDR1 MDHEN, CDR2 SYDVKM. V trimming: 6 bases; J trimming: 1 base; junction bases outside the gene matches: 4.

V and J are TRBV7-9 and TRBJ2-1, with TRBD1 identical over 10 bases. The germline V gene encodes CDR1 SEHNR and CDR2 FQNEAQ (reference sequence). V dropped 4 bases and J dropped 4; count of bases not matched to a gene: 4. The CDR3 spans 15 residues. The DNA for the CDR3 is TGTGCCAGCAGCTCGGGACAGGGGATGTACAATGAGCAGTTCTTC. It encodes CASSSGQGMYNEQFF.